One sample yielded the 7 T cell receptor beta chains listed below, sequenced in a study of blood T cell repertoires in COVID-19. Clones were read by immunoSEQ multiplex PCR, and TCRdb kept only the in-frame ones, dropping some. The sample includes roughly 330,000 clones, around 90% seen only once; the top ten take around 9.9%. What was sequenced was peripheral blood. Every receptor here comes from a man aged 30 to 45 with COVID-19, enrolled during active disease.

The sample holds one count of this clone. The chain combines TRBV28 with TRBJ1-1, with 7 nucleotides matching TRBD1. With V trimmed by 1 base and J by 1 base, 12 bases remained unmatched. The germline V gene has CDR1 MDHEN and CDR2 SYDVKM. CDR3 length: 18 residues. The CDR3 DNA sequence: TGTGCCAGCAGTTTATCCGACAGGGACTGGACGGGGAACACTGAAGCTTTCTTT. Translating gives CASSLSDRDWTGNTEAFF.

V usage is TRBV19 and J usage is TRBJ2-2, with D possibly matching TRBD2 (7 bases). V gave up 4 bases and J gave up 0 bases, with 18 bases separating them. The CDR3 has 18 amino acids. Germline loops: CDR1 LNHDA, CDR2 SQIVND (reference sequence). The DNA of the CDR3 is TGTGCCAGTAGTAGGGGGGGGCCCCTTACCGCGAACACCGGGGAGCTGTTTTTT. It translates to CASSRGGPLTANTGELFF. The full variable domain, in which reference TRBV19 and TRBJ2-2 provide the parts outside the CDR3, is DGGITQSPKYLFRKEGQNVTLSCEQNLNHDAMYWYRQDPGQGLRLIYYSQIVNDFQKGDIAEGYSVSREKKESFPLTVTSAQKNPTAFYLCASSRGGPLTANTGELFFGEGSRLTVL.

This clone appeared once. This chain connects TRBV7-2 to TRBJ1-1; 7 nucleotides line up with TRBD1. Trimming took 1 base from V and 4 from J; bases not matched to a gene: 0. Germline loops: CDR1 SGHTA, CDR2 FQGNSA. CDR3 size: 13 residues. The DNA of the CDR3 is TGTGCCAGCAGCTTAGGACAGGGCACTGAAGCTTTCTTT. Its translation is CASSLGQGTEAFF.

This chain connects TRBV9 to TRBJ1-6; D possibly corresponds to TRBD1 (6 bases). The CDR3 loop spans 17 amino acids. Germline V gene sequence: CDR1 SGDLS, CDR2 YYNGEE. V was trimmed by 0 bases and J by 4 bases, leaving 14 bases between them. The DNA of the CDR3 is TGTGCCAGCAGCGTAGGAATGGGGGCAGGGTATAATTCACCCCTCCACTTT. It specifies CASSVGMGAGYNSPLHF.

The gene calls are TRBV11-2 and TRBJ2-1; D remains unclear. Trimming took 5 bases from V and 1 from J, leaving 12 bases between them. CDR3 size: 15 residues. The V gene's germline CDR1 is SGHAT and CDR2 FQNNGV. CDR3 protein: CASSPPAVSYNEQFF. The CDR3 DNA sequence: TGTGCCAGCAGCCCCCCGGCGGTTTCCTACAATGAGCAGTTCTTC.

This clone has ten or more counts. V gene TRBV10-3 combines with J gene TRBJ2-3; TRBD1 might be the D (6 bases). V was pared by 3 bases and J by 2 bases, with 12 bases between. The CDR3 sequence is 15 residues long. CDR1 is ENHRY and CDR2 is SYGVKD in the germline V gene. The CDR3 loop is CAISDGQGNTDTQYF. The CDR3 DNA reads TGTGCCATCAGTGACGGGCAGGGGAACACAGATACGCAGTATTTT.

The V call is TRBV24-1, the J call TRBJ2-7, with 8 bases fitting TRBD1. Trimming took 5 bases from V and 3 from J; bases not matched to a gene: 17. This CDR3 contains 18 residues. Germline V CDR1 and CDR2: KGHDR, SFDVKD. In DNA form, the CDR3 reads TGTGCCACCAGTGGGACAGGGACCACCACCGGCCAACTCTACGAGCAGTACTTC. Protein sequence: CATSGTGTTTGQLYEQYF.